The entry below describes one T cell receptor beta chain. This sample is part of a study of blood T cell repertoires in COVID-19. The protocol was immunoSEQ multiplex PCR, while the TCRdb copy is restricted to in-frame clones and leaves out a portion. Of 75,000 to 100,000 clones in the sample, 70% to 90% were seen once. The source of this sequence is a man between 60 and 75 years old with acute or convalescent COVID-19. Sequenced material: peripheral blood.

CDR3 DNA: TGCGCCAGCAGGGGACAGACGGCCACTGAAGCTTTCTTT. Protein: CASRGQTATEAFF. The rearrangement uses TRBV5-1 and TRBJ1-1; 7 nucleotides align to TRBD1. Trimming removed 5 bases from V and 4 bases from J; junction bases left unmatched: 5. Germline V gene sequence: CDR1 SGHRS, CDR2 YFSETQ. There are 13 residues in the CDR3.